The following is a TCR beta chain sequence with its context. Some clones are missing from TCRdb's copy, which holds only in-frame ones; the method was immunoSEQ multiplex PCR. The sample contains about 63,000 clones, over 75% of which appear only once. This specimen comes from a study of control samples from healthy donors and cancer patients. The sequence was obtained from a woman aged 60-70 years with lung cancer. Sequencing was done on a sample of PBMCs.

The CDR3 DNA reads as TGCAGCGTTGTGCAGGGAGGGGATGGCTACACCTTC. It yields the protein CSVVQGGDGYTF. The genes are TRBV29-1 and TRBJ1-2; perhaps TRBD1 as D (5 bases). Deletions cut 4 bases from V and 6 bases from J, with 12 bases between. This CDR3 is built from 12 residues. Germline CDR1 reads SQVTM; CDR2 reads ANQGSEA.